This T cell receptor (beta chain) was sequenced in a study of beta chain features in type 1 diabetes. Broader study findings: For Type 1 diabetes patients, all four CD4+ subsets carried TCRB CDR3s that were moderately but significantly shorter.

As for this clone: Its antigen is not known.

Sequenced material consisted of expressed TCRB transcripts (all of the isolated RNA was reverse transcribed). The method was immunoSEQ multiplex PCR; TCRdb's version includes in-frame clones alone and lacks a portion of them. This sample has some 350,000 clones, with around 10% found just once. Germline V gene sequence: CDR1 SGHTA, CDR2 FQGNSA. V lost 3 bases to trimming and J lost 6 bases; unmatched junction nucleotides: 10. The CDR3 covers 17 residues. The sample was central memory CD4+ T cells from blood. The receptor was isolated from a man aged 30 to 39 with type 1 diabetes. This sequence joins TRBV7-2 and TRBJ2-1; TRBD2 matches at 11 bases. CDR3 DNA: TGTGCCAGCAGCTTTAAGGGAGCCGGGACTAGCGGCAATGAGCAGTTCTTC. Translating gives CASSFKGAGTSGNEQFF.